The T cell receptor beta chain under discussion was sequenced for a study of PD-1 blockade in classical Hodgkin lymphoma. As to time point: cycle 4 day 1 (C4D1), after 5 to 7 weeks of nivolumab. Every one of the patients relapsed after autologous stem cell transplantation (brentuximab vedotin exposure was variable). General study results and limits: Individuals who commenced nivolumab within less than 1 year of ASCT were excluded. There remain no defined causes for the repertoire differences, which possibly reflect disease activity or prior therapy. TCR diversity rose significantly by C4D1 in CD4+ but not CD8+ cells.

With respect to this clone: Its antigen is undetermined.

Sequencing used immunoSEQ multiplex PCR; TCRdb keeps in-frame clones, though not all of them. The sample has tens of thousands of clones; about 90% are singletons. The specimen comprised peripheral blood mononuclear cells (PBMCs), sampled before the fourth cycle of nivolumab. This TCR was sampled from a human donor with classical Hodgkin lymphoma.

CDR3 residues: CASSLGGPELGTQYF. CDR3 DNA sequence: TGCGCCAGCAGCTTGGGAGGGCCCGAGCTTGGTACGCAGTATTTT. V usage is TRBV5-1 and J usage is TRBJ2-3, with D perhaps matching TRBD2 (5 bases). V dropped 0 bases and J dropped 8 bases, with 16 bases sitting between them. Per germline, CDR1 SGHRS and CDR2 YFSETQ. This CDR3 is 15 amino acids long.